This T cell receptor beta chain appears in the sequencing data of a study of OX40 agonist ivuxolimab in advanced cancers. V lost 0 bases to trimming and J lost 4 bases, with 10 bases between them. Per germline, CDR1 LNHNV and CDR2 YYDKDF (reference sequence). This CDR3 spans 15 amino acids. Libraries were prepared by immunoSEQ multiplex PCR; TCRdb keeps only in-frame clonotypes and omits some of them. The sample holds roughly 15,000 clones, 70% seen once. The material was CD4+ or CD8+ T cells sorted from blood, obtained in a trial of the OX40 agonist ivuxolimab. The clonotype was recovered from an adult with an advanced solid tumor such as melanoma, head and neck, liver or kidney cancer. This chain uses TRBV15 with TRBJ1-5; D unresolved. This CDR3 is CATSRDRGWNQPQHF. The CDR3, as DNA: TGTGCCACCAGCAGAGACCGGGGTTGGAATCAGCCCCAGCATTTT.